This TCR beta chain is drawn from a study of blood T cell repertoires in COVID-19. V was clipped by 2 bases and J by 4 bases, with 8 bases between them. Germline values: CDR1 LNHDA, CDR2 SQIVND (reference sequence). This CDR3 is built from 13 residues. This table comes from immunoSEQ multiplex PCR, and its TCRdb copy is limited to in-frame clones, with some not included. The table shows about 210,000 clones, with about 91% occurring only once. This chain connects TRBV19 to TRBJ1-2, with D perhaps matching TRBD1 (6 bases). This clonotype was sampled from a man between 18 and 35 years old with acute COVID-19. Sequencing was carried out using PBMCs or T cells enriched from blood (not recorded which). CDR3 coding DNA: TGTGCCAGTAGTATAACAGGGACCTATGGCTACACCTTC. Amino acids: CASSITGTYGYTF.